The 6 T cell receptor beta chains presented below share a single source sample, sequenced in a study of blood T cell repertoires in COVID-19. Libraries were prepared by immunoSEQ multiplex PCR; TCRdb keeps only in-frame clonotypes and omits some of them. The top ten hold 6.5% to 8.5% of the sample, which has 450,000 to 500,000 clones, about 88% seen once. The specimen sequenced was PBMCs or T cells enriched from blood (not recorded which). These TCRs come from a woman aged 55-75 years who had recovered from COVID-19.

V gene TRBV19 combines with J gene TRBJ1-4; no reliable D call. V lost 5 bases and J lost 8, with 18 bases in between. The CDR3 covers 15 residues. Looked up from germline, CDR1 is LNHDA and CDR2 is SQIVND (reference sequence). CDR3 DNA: TGTGCCAGTAGTCCCTCAGGCGGGAGTTTAGAAAAACTGTTTTTT. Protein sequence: CASSPSGGSLEKLFF.

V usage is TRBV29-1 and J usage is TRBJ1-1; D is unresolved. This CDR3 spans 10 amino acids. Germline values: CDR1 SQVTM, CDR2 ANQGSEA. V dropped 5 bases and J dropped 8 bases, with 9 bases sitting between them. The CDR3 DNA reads TGCAGCGTTTACCTCCGGGAAGCTTTCTTT. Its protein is CSVYLREAFF.

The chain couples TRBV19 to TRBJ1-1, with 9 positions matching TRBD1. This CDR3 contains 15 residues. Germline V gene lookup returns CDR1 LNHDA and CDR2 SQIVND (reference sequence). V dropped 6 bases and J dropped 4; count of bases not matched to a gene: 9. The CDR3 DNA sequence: TGTGCCAGTAGCACAGGGGGCGCGATGATCACTGAAGCTTTCTTT. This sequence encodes CASSTGGAMITEAFF.

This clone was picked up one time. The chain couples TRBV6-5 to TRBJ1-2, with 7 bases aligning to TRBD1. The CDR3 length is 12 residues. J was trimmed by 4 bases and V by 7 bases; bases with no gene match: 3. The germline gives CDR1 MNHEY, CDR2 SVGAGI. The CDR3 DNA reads TGTGCCAGCACCCGGGACAGCTATGGCTACACCTTC. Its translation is CASTRDSYGYTF.

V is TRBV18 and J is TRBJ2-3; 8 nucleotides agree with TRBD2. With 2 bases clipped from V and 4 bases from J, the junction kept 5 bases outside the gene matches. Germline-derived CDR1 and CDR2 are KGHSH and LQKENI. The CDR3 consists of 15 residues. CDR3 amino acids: CASSPSSGEADTQYF. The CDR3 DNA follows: TGTGCCAGCTCACCAAGTAGCGGGGAAGCAGATACGCAGTATTTT.

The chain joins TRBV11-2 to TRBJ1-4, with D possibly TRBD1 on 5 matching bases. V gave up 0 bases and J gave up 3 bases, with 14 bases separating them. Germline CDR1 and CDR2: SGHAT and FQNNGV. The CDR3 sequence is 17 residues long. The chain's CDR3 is CASSLEGRGYPNEKLFF. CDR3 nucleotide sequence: TGTGCCAGCAGCTTAGAAGGTCGGGGGTATCCTAATGAAAAACTGTTTTTT.